One T cell receptor beta chain is described in this entry. In germline, CDR1 is LNHDA, CDR2 SQIVND (reference sequence). This CDR3 spans 19 amino acids. J gave up 3 bases and V 10 bases, and 22 bases lay outside the gene matches. The PCR employed 60 Vbeta primers together with 13 Jbeta primers. Only in-frame clones appear in the TCRdb table, and some are missing; sequencing was by immunoSEQ multiplex PCR. The data contain 200,000 to 250,000 clones, approximately 87% of them singletons. This sample stems from a study of cytomegalovirus exposure and HLA in healthy donors. The rearrangement joins TRBV19 to TRBJ2-1; 9 bases fit TRBD2. The sequencing sample was made of PBMCs. This clonotype was obtained from a human donor in good health. The CDR3 loop is CATSKSPPSAGGNYNEQFF. Written as DNA, the CDR3 is TGTGCCACCAGTAAATCCCCCCCTTCCGCGGGAGGGAACTACAATGAGCAGTTCTTC. Full variable domain (rest looked up from reference TRBV19 and TRBJ2-1): DGGITQSPKYLFRKEGQNVTLSCEQNLNHDAMYWYRQDPGQGLRLIYYSQIVNDFQKGDIAEGYSVSREKKESFPLTVTSAQKNPTAFYLCATSKSPPSAGGNYNEQFFGPGTRLTVL.